This record covers a single T cell receptor beta chain. Its antigen is not identified. The method was immunoSEQ multiplex PCR; TCRdb's version includes in-frame clones alone and lacks a portion of them. The repertoire includes tens of thousands of clones, about 90% of them detected once, and just over 14% sits in the top ten. This sample is part of a study of OX40 agonist ivuxolimab in advanced cancers. At the level of the study: Each patient was given ivuxolimab into a vein every 2 weeks, at 0.01 to 10 mg/kg. Earlier anti-PD-1, anti-PD-L1 or anti-CTLA-4 therapy was permitted; roughly 37% had received some. Findings of the study overall: With doses of 0.1-3.0 mg/kg, partial responders showed among the lowest clonal expansion. Relative to CD4+, CD8+ T cells held more expanded clones on average.

This sample comprised CD4+ or CD8+ T cells sorted from blood, obtained in a trial of the OX40 agonist ivuxolimab. This clonotype was obtained from an adult with an advanced solid tumor such as melanoma, head and neck, liver or kidney cancer.

The CDR3 region has the DNA TGTGCCAGCAGCGAGGACAACTCCTACGAGCAGTACTTC. Translated, it gives CASSEDNSYEQYF. The chain recombines TRBV4-2 with TRBJ2-7, with a tentative D call TRBD1 (5 bases). Germline loops: CDR1 LGHNA, CDR2 YNFKEQ. V lost 5 bases and J lost 0, with 8 bases in between. The CDR3 totals 13 residues.